This T cell receptor beta chain was identified in a study of post-analysis software for immune sequencing data. Study-level findings and limits: The authors found that F measure strongly co-clustered same-batch samples. Included in a set of about five TRBV segments more frequent in patients than controls were TRBV5-6, TRBV5-1 and TRBV20-1. There was significantly lower normalized Chao1 diversity in multiple sclerosis patients than in controls.

With 6 bases removed from V and 3 bases from J, the gap between germline ends came to 15 bases. The germline CDR1 and CDR2 sequences are ENHRY and SYGVKD. CDR3 length equals 14 residues. Each TCR beta cDNA library carried unique molecular identifiers. Using its own MiXCR run on the PCR reads, TCRdb lists one record per CDR3 protein. The sample lists roughly 800,000 distinct CDR3 sequences; approximately 30% were seen once. As regards this clonotype: No antigen is known for it.

The sequence came from a girl under 18 with multiple sclerosis. Sequencing was performed on blood. The genes are TRBV10-3 and TRBJ2-7; D perhaps matches TRBD1 (6 bases). CDR3 sequence (DNA): TGTGCCATCAGGGGTTGGGACAAAAGCTACGAGCAGTACTTC. This gives the protein CAIRGWDKSYEQYF.